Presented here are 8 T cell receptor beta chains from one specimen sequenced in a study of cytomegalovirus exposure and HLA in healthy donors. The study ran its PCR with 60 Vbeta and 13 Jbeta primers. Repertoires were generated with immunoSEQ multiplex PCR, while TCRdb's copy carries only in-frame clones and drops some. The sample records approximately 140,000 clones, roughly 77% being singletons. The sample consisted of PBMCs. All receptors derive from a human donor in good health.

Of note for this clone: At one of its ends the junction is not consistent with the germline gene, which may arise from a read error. For the CDR3, the DNA is TGTTCCAGCAGTCCGGGGAGACAGGGTGGAGTTTTC. Its protein product is CSSSPGRQGGVF. V gene TRBV7-9 combines with J gene TRBJ2-4; 7 bases line up with TRBD1. This CDR3 is 12 amino acids long. From germline, CDR1 is SEHNR and CDR2 FQNEAQ (reference sequence).

The CDR3 is CASSPPLLAETQYF. The CDR3 DNA reads as TGTGCCAGCTCACCACCGCTACTAGCAGAGACCCAGTACTTC. This chain connects TRBV18 to TRBJ2-5, with a weak D call TRBD2 (6 bases). The CDR3 has 14 residues. The germline V and J ends were trimmed by 0 bases and 4 bases, with 9 bases remaining between them. The germline V gene has CDR1 KGHSH and CDR2 LQKENI.

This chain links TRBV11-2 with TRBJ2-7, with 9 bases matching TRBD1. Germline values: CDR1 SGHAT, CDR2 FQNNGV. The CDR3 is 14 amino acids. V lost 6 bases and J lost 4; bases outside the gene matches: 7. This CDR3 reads CASSLRTGVYEQYF. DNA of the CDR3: TGTGCCAGCAGTCTGAGGACAGGGGTGTACGAGCAGTACTTC. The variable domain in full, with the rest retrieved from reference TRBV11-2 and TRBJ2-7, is EAGVAQSPRYKIIEKRQSVAFWCNPISGHATLYWYQQILGQGPKLLIQFQNNGVVDDSQLPKDRFSAERLKGVDSTLKIQPAKLEDSAVYLCASSLRTGVYEQYFGPGTRLTVT.

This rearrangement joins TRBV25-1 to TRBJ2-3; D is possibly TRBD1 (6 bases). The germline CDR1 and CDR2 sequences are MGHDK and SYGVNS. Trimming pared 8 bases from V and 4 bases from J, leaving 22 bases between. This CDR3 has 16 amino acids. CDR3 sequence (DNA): TGTGCCAGCGGCCAGGGGACATTAAGAGGCGCAGATACGCAGTATTTT. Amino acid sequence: CASGQGTLRGADTQYF.

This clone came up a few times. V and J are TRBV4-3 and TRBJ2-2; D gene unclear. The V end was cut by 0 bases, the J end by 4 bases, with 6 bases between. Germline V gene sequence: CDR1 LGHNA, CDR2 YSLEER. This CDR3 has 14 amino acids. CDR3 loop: CASSQDFVTGELFF. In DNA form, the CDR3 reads TGCGCCAGCAGCCAAGATTTCGTCACCGGGGAGCTGTTTTTT.

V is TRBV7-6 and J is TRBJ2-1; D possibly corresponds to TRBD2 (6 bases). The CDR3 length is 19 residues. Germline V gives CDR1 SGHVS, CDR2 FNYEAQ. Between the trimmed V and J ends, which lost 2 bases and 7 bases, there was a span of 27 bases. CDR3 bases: TGTGCCAGCAGCTTATTCTTCCGATCTTTAACGGGAGAACGTAATGAGCAGTTCTTC. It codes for CASSLFFRSLTGERNEQFF.

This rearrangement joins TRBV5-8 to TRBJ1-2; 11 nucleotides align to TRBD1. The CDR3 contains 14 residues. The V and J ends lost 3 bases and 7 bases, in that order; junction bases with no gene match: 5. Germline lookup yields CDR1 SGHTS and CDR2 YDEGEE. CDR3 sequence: CASSWGDRGTGYTF. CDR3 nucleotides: TGTGCCAGCAGCTGGGGGGACAGGGGGACTGGCTACACCTTC.

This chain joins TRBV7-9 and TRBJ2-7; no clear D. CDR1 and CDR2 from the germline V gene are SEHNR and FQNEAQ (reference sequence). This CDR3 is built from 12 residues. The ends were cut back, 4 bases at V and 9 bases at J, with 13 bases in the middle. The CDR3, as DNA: TGTGCCAGCAGCTCCTGGTTGGCCGCGCAGTACTTC. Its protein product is CASSSWLAAQYF.